This TCR beta chain was documented in a study of OX40 agonist ivuxolimab in advanced cancers. Study-wide results and limits: Low levels of normalized T-cell clonal expansion also appeared in some nonresponders.

A word on this clone: Its antigen is undetermined.

Blood samples were obtained at baseline, cycle 4 day 1, and cycle 7 day 1. Sequencing used immunoSEQ multiplex PCR; TCRdb keeps in-frame clones, though not all of them. The data contain tens of thousands of clones, roughly 90% of them seen just once; the ten biggest clones take up more than 0.4%. Trimming left V 4 bases short and J 2 bases short, with 6 bases between. Germline V gene sequence: CDR1 SQVTM, CDR2 ANQGSEA. This CDR3 contains 11 residues. The TCR comes from an adult with an advanced solid tumor such as melanoma, head and neck, liver or kidney cancer. The sample consisted of CD4+ or CD8+ T cells sorted from blood, taken in a trial of the OX40 agonist ivuxolimab. The rearrangement joins TRBV29-1 to TRBJ2-7, with unresolved D. The CDR3 region has the DNA TGCAGCGTTGGCCCAGCCTACGAGCAGTACTTC. Translation gives CSVGPAYEQYF.